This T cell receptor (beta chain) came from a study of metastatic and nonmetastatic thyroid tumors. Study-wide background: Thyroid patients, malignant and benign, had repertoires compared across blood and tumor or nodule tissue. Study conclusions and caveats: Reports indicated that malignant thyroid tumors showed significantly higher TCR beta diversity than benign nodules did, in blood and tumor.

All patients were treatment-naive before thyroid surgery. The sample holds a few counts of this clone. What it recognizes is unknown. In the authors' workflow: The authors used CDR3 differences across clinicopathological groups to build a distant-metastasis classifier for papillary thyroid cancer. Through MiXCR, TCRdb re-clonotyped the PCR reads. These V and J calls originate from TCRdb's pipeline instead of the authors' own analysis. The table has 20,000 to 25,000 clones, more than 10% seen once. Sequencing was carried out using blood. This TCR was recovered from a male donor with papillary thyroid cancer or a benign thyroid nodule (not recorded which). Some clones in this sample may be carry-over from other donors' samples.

In nucleotides, the CDR3 is TGTGCCAGCTTACCTAAACGCTACGGGGGCTACGAGCAGTACTTC. Protein sequence: CASLPKRYGGYEQYF. The chain employs TRBV6-1 and TRBJ2-7, with D perhaps TRBD2 (6 bases). The ends were cut back, 8 bases at V and 3 bases at J, with 20 bases in the middle. The CDR3 consists of 15 residues. In germline, CDR1 is MNHNS, CDR2 SASEGT.